The rows below give T cell receptor beta chains drawn from one sample of a study of cytomegalovirus exposure and HLA in healthy donors. The table came from immunoSEQ multiplex PCR; TCRdb's copy has only in-frame clones and leaves some out. The sample gives about 60,000 clones, approximately 79% of which show up once; just under 3% is in the top ten. The sample taken for sequencing was PBMCs. These receptors were obtained from a young woman in good health and CMV-seronegative. The conserved cysteine and the conserved F or W are not part of the CDR3 here.

J gene | V gene | CDR3 protein
TRBJ2-3 | TRBV9 | ASSPRTGTDTQY
TRBJ1-5 | TRBV6-5 | ASSRDRGLQPQH
TRBJ1-2 | TRBV2 | ASSGDRGGYGYT
TRBJ1-1 | TRBV10-3 | AIRDRENTEAF
TRBJ1-2 | TRBV13 | ASSREGDGYT
TRBJ2-3 | TRBV2 | ASRPDGEWDTQY
TRBJ2-1 | TRBV28 | ASSFGIYNEQF
TRBJ1-1 | TRBV21-1 | ASSATGRTEAF
TRBJ2-4 | TRBV2 | ASTLGLAGAKNIQY
TRBJ2-2 | TRBV7-2 | ASSPRRTGGAGELF
TRBJ1-2 | TRBV5-4 | ASSLEAGRNYGYT
TRBJ2-3 | TRBV5-1 | ASSLATGSTDTQY
TRBJ2-1 | TRBV9 | ASSVGSNLIYNEQF
TRBJ1-1 | TRBV7-9 | ASNRVNTEAF
TRBJ1-2 | TRBV4-3 | ASSQDHRGNYGYT
TRBJ1-1 | TRBV18 | ASQQGRDTEAF
TRBJ2-7 | TRBV11-2 | ASSPDRPYEQY
TRBJ1-1 | TRBV6-4 | ASSDAIGGQTGRAF
TRBJ1-1 | TRBV13 | ASSLQGALNTEAF
TRBJ2-3 | TRBV11-2 | ASSLVGTAYTQY
TRBJ2-1 | TRBV2 | ATEERGNNEQF
TRBJ1-2 | TRBV10-3 | AISEEQGYGYT
TRBJ2-1 | TRBV20-1 | SASQKNEQF
TRBJ2-1 | TRBV7-8 | ANSSPTRASGSYNEQF
TRBJ1-1 | TRBV12-5 | ASGLGTEAF
TRBJ1-1 | TRBV5-6 | ASSGLGSMNTEAF
TRBJ2-2 | TRBV19 | ASKPGQLITGELF
TRBJ1-1 | TRBV9 | ASSEGGGTEAF
TRBJ1-1 | TRBV6-5 | ASKAQGAVPTEAF
TRBJ2-3 | TRBV7-9 | ASSLYSGLNTDTQY
TRBJ2-3 | TRBV6-4 | ASRVQGLGTDTQY
TRBJ2-1 | TRBV6-5 | ASKQGEAYNEQF
TRBJ2-6 | TRBV2 | ASRRLLSGANVLT
TRBJ2-7 | TRBV29-1 | SARQGEQY
TRBJ1-4 | TRBV14 | ASSPSEGQTAPTNEKLF
TRBJ2-1 | TRBV5-4 | ASSWGLAGGREQF
TRBJ1-2 | TRBV7-2 | ASSSRQGLDGYT
TRBJ2-5 | TRBV12-5 | ASGLGLAGGHETQY
TRBJ1-4 | TRBV5-1 | ASSSTPTGAEKLF
TRBJ1-1 | TRBV7-2 | ASSPGGTEAF